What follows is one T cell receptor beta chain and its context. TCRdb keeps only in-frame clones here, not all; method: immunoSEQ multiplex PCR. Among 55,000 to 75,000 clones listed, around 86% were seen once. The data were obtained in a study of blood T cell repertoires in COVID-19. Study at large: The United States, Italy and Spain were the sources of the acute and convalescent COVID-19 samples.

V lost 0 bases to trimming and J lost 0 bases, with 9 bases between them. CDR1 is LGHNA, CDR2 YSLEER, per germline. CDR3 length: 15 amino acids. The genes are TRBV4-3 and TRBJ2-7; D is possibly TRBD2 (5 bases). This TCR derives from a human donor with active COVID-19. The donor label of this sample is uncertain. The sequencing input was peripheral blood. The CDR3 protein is CASSQEVASSYEQYF. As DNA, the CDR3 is TGCGCCAGCAGCCAAGAGGTAGCGAGCTCCTACGAGCAGTACTTC.